These T cell receptor beta chains were read from a single sample in a study of Ad26.COV2.S vaccination and SARS-CoV-2 variants. The assay was immunoSEQ multiplex PCR, and TCRdb's table has in-frame clones only and misses some. The sample includes some 180,000 clones, around 88% seen only once; the top ten take 4.5% to 7.5%. Here the sequenced sample was peripheral blood, taken after recovery from COVID-19. The receptors derive from a human donor who had recovered from COVID-19. Both conserved end residues are part of each CDR3. A D gene is named only where the DNA matches it firmly. Clone size is given for some rows only: seen once, a few or many times, or a class if the clone is expanded.

13	TRBJ1-1	.	.	TRBV14	CASSQDSRREAFF	TGTGCCAGCAGCCAAGATTCGAGGAGAGAAGCTTTCTTT
12	TRBJ2-5	once	.	TRBV5-6	CASSLGLETQYF	TGTGCCAGCAGCTTAGGATTAGAGACCCAGTACTTC
15	TRBJ2-1	.	TRBD1	TRBV7-8	CASSTGQGGYNEQFF	TGTGCCAGCAGCACCGGACAGGGGGGATACAATGAGCAGTTCTTC
13	TRBJ1-4	few	.	TRBV14	CASSPGGDGKLFF	TGTGCCAGCAGCCCGGGGGGCGACGGAAAACTGTTTTTT
15	TRBJ1-1	.	.	TRBV2	CASIPQAFLNTEAFF	TGTGCCAGCATACCCCAGGCCTTTCTGAACACTGAAGCTTTCTTT
15	TRBJ2-3	.	TRBD2	TRBV5-1	CASSAGDSSTDTQYF	TGCGCCAGCAGCGCGGGGGACTCTAGCACAGATACGCAGTATTTT
15	TRBJ1-5	.	.	TRBV19	CASSGRGTGNQPQHF	TGTGCCAGTAGTGGGCGGGGAACGGGCAATCAGCCCCAGCATTTT
17	TRBJ2-1	.	TRBD1	TRBV6-4	CASSERGGTGVYNEQFF	TGTGCCAGCAGTGAAAGGGGAGGGACAGGGGTCTACAATGAGCAGTTCTTC
15	TRBJ2-1	.	.	TRBV7-3	CASSLLGVAYNEQFF	TGTGCCAGCAGCTTGCTAGGTGTGGCCTACAATGAGCAGTTCTTC
17	TRBJ1-3	.	TRBD1	TRBV10-3	CAISGIDRAFSGNTIYF	TGTGCCATCAGTGGTATCGACAGGGCATTCTCTGGAAACACCATATATTTT
16	TRBJ2-1	.	TRBD2	TRBV7-9	CASSLLAGSSYNEQFF	TGTGCCAGCAGCTTATTAGCGGGTAGCTCCTACAATGAGCAGTTCTTC
16	TRBJ2-7	.	.	TRBV5-4	CASSLGGSGGNYEQYF	TGTGCCAGCAGCTTGGGAGGAAGCGGAGGGAACTACGAGCAGTACTTC
14	TRBJ2-7	.	TRBD1	TRBV2	CASSRDRSSYEQYF	TGTGCCAGCAGTAGGGACAGGTCCTCCTACGAGCAGTACTTC
15	TRBJ2-3	.	.	TRBV27	CASSPQPPLPDTQYF	TGTGCCAGCAGTCCCCAGCCCCCTCTTCCAGATACGCAGTATTTT
15	TRBJ2-1	.	TRBD2	TRBV15	CATSRKRGGRNEQFF	TGTGCCACCAGCAGAAAGCGGGGGGGCCGGAATGAGCAGTTCTTC
15	TRBJ1-2	.	.	TRBV9	CASSVLDSPTYGYTF	TGTGCCAGCAGCGTCTTAGACAGCCCTACCTATGGCTACACCTTC
15	TRBJ2-3	.	.	TRBV9	CASSVEGLGTDTQYF	TGTGCCAGCAGCGTAGAGGGTCTAGGCACAGATACGCAGTATTTT
11	TRBJ1-2	.	.	TRBV29-1	CSVVREYGYTF	TGCAGCGTTGTGCGGGAATATGGCTACACCTTC
16	TRBJ2-1	.	.	TRBV18	CASSPTGDRAHNEQFF	TGTGCCAGCTCACCTACGGGAGATAGGGCACACAATGAGCAGTTCTTC
13	TRBJ2-5	.	.	TRBV9	CASSVWGRETQYF	TGTGCCAGCAGCGTCTGGGGTCGCGAGACCCAGTACTTC
13	TRBJ2-1	.	TRBD2	TRBV2	CASGGTSESEQFF	TGTGCCAGCGGCGGGACTAGCGAGAGTGAGCAGTTCTTC
12	TRBJ2-1	.	.	TRBV7-9	CASSGSVDEQFF	TGTGCCAGCAGCGGTAGCGTGGATGAGCAGTTCTTC
14	TRBJ2-2	.	.	TRBV5-1	CASSSPRGTGELFF	TGCGCCAGCAGCTCCCCGCGAGGCACCGGGGAGCTGTTTTTT
15	TRBJ2-7	.	TRBD2	TRBV5-5	CASRLAGLSSYEQYF	TGTGCCAGCAGACTAGCGGGGTTAAGCTCCTACGAGCAGTACTTC
16	TRBJ2-1	.	TRBD2	TRBV2	CASTLNSGLISHEQFF	TGTGCCAGCACTCTAAATTCGGGACTAATTTCACATGAGCAGTTCTTC
17	TRBJ2-2	once	TRBD2	TRBV3-1/TRBV3-2	CASRYKIAGGSSGELFF	TGTGCCAGCAGATACAAGATAGCGGGGGGCTCTTCCGGGGAGCTGTTTTTT
14	TRBJ1-6	.	.	TRBV6-5	CASSLTGFNSPLHF	TGTGCCAGCAGCCTGACAGGCTTTAATTCACCCCTCCACTTT
14	TRBJ2-1	once	TRBD1	TRBV19	CASRKGQSYNEQFF	TGTGCCAGTAGAAAGGGACAGTCCTACAATGAGCAGTTCTTC
12	TRBJ2-2	.	.	TRBV19	CASSSRTWELFF	TGTGCCAGTAGTTCCCGGACGTGGGAGCTGTTTTTT
14	TRBJ1-2	.	.	TRBV13	CASSRGQSTYGYTF	TGTGCCAGCAGCCGTGGACAGTCGACCTATGGCTACACCTTC
15	TRBJ1-4	.	TRBD1	TRBV7-2	CASSPRGPTNEKLFF	TGTGCCAGCAGCCCCAGGGGGCCAACTAATGAAAAACTGTTTTTT
13	TRBJ2-3	.	.	TRBV11-1	CASSLGGSDTQYF	TGTGCCAGCAGCTTAGGTGGTTCAGATACGCAGTATTTT
16	TRBJ2-3	.	.	TRBV28	CASSLRPGDSTDTQYF	TGTGCCAGCAGTTTGAGGCCAGGAGATAGCACAGATACGCAGTATTTT
14	TRBJ1-2	.	.	TRBV10-3	CAISRLQDNYGYTF	TGTGCCATCAGTCGTCTACAGGATAACTATGGCTACACCTTC
14	TRBJ2-7	.	.	TRBV5-1	CASSPDSDSYEQYF	TGCGCCAGCAGCCCCGACTCTGACTCCTACGAGCAGTACTTC
12	TRBJ1-1	once	.	TRBV19	CASSKIGAEAFF	TGTGCCAGTAGTAAGATTGGGGCTGAAGCTTTCTTT
14	TRBJ1-2	.	.	TRBV5-1	CASSSEGGRYGYTF	TGCGCCAGCAGCTCGGAGGGGGGGAGGTATGGCTACACCTTC
14	TRBJ1-1	.	TRBD1	TRBV14	CASSLDRVNTEAFF	TGTGCCAGCAGCCTCGACAGGGTGAACACTGAAGCTTTCTTT
14	TRBJ1-1	.	.	TRBV10-3	CAIREREVNTEAFF	TGTGCCATCCGGGAGAGGGAAGTGAACACTGAAGCTTTCTTT
14	TRBJ2-5	.	.	TRBV9	CASSEGQRQETQYF	TGTGCCAGCAGTGAAGGACAGAGACAAGAGACCCAGTACTTC
13	TRBJ1-1	once	.	TRBV18	CASSPGFNTEAFF	TGTGCCAGCTCGCCAGGGTTTAACACTGAAGCTTTCTTT
13	TRBJ2-4	.	TRBD1	TRBV3-1/TRBV3-2	CASSQDRVNIQYF	TGTGCCAGCAGCCAGGACAGGGTGAACATTCAGTACTTC
15	TRBJ2-7	.	.	TRBV5-6	CASSPEGASPYEQYF	TGTGCCAGCTCTCCGGAGGGGGCGTCGCCCTACGAGCAGTACTTC
15	TRBJ2-3	few	.	TRBV3-1/TRBV3-2	CASSLSGPSTDTQYF	TGTGCCAGCAGCCTTAGCGGCCCTAGCACAGATACGCAGTATTTT
17	TRBJ1-4	.	.	TRBV7-3	CASSSRTHLRANEKLFF	TGTGCCAGCAGCTCAAGAACCCACCTTAGGGCTAATGAAAAACTGTTTTTT
12	TRBJ2-3	.	.	TRBV9	CASSPSGTPQYF	TGTGCCAGCAGCCCTTCGGGCACCCCACAGTATTTT
14	TRBJ2-3	.	TRBD2	TRBV11-3	CASSSSGATDTQYF	TGTGCCAGCAGCTCTAGCGGGGCCACAGATACGCAGTATTTT
14	TRBJ1-2	.	.	TRBV25-1	CASSSRQAYYGYTF	TGTGCCAGCAGTTCCCGACAGGCTTACTATGGCTACACCTTC
17	TRBJ1-5	.	.	TRBV19	CASSTATGVLSNQPQHF	TGTGCCAGTAGTACGGCGACAGGAGTGTTGAGCAATCAGCCCCAGCATTTT
13	TRBJ2-7	.	.	TRBV9	CASSVGESYEQYF	TGTGCCAGCAGCGTGGGGGAGTCCTACGAGCAGTACTTC
13	TRBJ1-6	few	.	TRBV25-1	CASQETGDSPLHF	TGTGCCAGCCAGGAGACGGGAGATTCACCCCTCCACTTT
14	TRBJ1-4	.	.	TRBV3-1/TRBV3-2	CASSPITRVEKLFF	TGTGCCAGCAGCCCAATTACTAGAGTCGAGAAACTGTTTTTT